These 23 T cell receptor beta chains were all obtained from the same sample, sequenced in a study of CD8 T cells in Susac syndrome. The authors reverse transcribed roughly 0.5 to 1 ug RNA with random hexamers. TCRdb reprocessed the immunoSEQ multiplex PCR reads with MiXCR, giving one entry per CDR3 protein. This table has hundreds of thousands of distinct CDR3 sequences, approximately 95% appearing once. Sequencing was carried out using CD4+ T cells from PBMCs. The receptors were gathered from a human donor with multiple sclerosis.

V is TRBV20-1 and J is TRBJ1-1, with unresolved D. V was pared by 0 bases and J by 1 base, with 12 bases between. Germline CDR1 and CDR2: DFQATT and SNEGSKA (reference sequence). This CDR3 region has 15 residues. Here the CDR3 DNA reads TGCAGTGCTAGAGATCGGGCAGGCTGGAACACTGAAGCTTTCTTT. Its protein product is CSARDRAGWNTEAFF.

For the CDR3, the DNA is TGTGCCAGCAGTGGGACAGGGATAAGCCAGCCCCAGCATTTT. Translating gives CASSGTGISQPQHF. The genes are TRBV2 and TRBJ1-5, with 8 bases fitting TRBD1. Germline-derived CDR1 and CDR2 are SNHLY and FYNNEI. The V gene end was trimmed by 4 bases and the J gene end by 7 bases; junction bases not matched to a gene: 6. CDR3 size: 14 residues.

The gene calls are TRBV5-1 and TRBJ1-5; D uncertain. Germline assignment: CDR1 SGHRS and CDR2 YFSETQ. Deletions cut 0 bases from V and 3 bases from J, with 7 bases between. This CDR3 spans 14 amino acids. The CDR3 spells CASSLDSYNQPQHF. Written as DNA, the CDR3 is TGCGCCAGCAGCTTGGACAGCTACAATCAGCCCCAGCATTTT.

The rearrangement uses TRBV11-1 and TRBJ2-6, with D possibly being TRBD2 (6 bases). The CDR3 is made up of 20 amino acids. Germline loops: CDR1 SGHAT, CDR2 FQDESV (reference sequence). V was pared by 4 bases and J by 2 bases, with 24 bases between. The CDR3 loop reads CASSYPGDFSPLAGANVLTF. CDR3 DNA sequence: TGTGCCAGCAGCTACCCGGGGGACTTCTCTCCCCTAGCTGGGGCCAACGTCCTGACTTTC. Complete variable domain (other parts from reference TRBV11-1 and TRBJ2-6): EAEVAQSPRYKITEKSQAVAFWCDPISGHATLYWYRQILGQGPELLVQFQDESVVDDSQLPKDRFSAERLKGVDSTLKIQPAELGDSAMYLCASSYPGDFSPLAGANVLTFGAGSRLTVL.

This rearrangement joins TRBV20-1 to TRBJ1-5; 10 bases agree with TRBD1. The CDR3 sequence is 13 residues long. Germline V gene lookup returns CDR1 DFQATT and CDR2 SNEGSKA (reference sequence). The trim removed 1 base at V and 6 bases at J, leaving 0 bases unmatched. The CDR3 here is CSARGQGAQPQHF. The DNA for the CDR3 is TGCAGTGCTAGAGGACAGGGGGCTCAGCCCCAGCATTTT.

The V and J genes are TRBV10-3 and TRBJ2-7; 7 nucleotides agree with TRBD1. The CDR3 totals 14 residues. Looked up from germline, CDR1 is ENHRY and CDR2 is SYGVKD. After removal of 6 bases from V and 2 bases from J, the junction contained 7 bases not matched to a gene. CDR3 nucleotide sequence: TGTGCCATCAGGGGCCGGGACAGTCCCTACGAGCAGTACTTC. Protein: CAIRGRDSPYEQYF.

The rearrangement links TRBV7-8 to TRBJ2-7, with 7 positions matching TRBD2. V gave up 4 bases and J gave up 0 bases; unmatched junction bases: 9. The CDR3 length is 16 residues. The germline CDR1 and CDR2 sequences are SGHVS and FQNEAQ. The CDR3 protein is CASSSRFAGVSYEQYF. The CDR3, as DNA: TGTGCCAGCAGCTCACGTTTTGCGGGGGTCTCCTACGAGCAGTACTTC.

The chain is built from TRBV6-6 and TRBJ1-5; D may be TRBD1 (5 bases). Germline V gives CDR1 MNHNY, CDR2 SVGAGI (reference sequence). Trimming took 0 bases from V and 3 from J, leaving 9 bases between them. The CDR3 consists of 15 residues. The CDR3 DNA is TGTGCCAGCAGTTACTCACAGGCCATCAATCAGCCCCAGCATTTT. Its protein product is CASSYSQAINQPQHF.

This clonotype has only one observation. The CDR3 protein is CASSQHLGQGRSGANVLTF. In DNA form, the CDR3 reads TGTGCCAGCAGCCAACATTTGGGACAGGGGCGCTCTGGGGCCAACGTCCTGACTTTC. The chain couples TRBV3-1 to TRBJ2-6, with 10 bases lining up with TRBD1. This CDR3 contains 19 residues. Germline CDR1 LGHDT, CDR2 YNNKEL (reference sequence). The V and J ends lost 2 bases and 0 bases, in that order; junction bases with no gene match: 7.

CDR3 region: CASSDWRGTDTQYF. The CDR3 DNA sequence: TGTGCCAGCAGTGACTGGCGGGGCACAGATACGCAGTATTTT. The chain uses TRBV2 and TRBJ2-3; a possible D gene is TRBD2 (5 bases). Trimming removed 3 bases from V and 1 base from J, with 8 bases in between. CDR3 size: 14 residues. The germline V gene has CDR1 SNHLY and CDR2 FYNNEI. Variable domain in full (rest from reference TRBV2 and TRBJ2-3): EPEVTQTPSHQVTQMGQEVILRCVPISNHLYFYWYRQILGQKVEFLVSFYNNEISEKSEIFDDQFSVERPDGSNFTLKIRSTKLEDSAMYFCASSDWRGTDTQYFGPGTRLTVL.

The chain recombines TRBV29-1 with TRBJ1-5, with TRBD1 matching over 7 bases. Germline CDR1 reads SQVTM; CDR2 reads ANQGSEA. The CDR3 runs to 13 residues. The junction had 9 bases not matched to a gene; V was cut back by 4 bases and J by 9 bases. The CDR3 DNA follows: TGCAGCGTTGTCCCCTCACAGGGGAGGCCCCAGCATTTT. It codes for CSVVPSQGRPQHF.

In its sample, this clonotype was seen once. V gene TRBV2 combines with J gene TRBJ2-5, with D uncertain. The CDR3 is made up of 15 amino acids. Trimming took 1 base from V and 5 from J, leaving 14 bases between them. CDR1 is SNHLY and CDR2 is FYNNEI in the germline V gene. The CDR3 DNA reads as TGTGCCAGCAGTGAAGACAGAAGTCTTTTGGAGACCCAGTACTTC. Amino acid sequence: CASSEDRSLLETQYF.

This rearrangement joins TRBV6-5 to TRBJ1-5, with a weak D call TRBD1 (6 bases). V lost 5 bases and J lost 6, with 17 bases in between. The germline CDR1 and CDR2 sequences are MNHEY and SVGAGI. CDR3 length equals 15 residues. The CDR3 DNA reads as TGTGCCAGCAGTCGGACGGGGGGCTTTGGTCAGCCCCAGCATTTT. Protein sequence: CASSRTGGFGQPQHF.

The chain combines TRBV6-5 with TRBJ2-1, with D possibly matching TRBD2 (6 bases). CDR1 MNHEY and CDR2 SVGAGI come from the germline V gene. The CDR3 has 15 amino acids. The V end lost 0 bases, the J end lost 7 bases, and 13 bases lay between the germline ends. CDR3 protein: CASSYSGRTTNEQFF. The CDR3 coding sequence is TGTGCCAGCAGTTACTCCGGGAGAACCACGAATGAGCAGTTCTTC.

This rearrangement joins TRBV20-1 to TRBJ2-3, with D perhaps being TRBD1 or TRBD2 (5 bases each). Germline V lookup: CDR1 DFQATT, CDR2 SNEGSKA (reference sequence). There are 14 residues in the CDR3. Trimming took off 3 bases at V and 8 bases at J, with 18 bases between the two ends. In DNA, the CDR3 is TGCAGTGCTAGGTCGGGGCAGGGTAAAGTTACGCAGTATTTT. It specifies CSARSGQGKVTQYF.

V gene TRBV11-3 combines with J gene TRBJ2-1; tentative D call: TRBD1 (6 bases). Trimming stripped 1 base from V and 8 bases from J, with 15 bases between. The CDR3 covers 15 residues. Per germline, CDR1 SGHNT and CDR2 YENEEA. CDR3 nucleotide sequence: TGTGCCAGCAGCTTAGGAGGCAGGGGAATCGATGAGCAGTTCTTC. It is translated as CASSLGGRGIDEQFF.

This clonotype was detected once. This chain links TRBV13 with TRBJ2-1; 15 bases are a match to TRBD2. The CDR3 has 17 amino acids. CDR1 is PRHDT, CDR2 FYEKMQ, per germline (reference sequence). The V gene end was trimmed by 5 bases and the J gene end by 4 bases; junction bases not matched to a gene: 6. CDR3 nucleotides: TGTGCCAGCAGCCCTGGGACTAGCGGGAGGAATTACAATGAGCAGTTCTTC. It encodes CASSPGTSGRNYNEQFF. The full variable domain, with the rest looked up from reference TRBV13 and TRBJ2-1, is AAGVIQSPRHLIKEKRETATLKCYPIPRHDTVYWYQQGPGQDPQFLISFYEKMQSDKGSIPDRFSAQQFSDYHSELNMSSLELGDSALYFCASSPGTSGRNYNEQFFGPGTRLTVL.

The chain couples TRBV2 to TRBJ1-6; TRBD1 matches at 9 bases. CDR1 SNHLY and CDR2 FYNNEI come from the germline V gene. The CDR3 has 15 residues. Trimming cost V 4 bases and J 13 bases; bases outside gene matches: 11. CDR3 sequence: CASSGSTGGRSPLHF. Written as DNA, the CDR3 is TGTGCCAGCAGTGGATCTACAGGGGGCAGATCGCCCCTCCACTTT.

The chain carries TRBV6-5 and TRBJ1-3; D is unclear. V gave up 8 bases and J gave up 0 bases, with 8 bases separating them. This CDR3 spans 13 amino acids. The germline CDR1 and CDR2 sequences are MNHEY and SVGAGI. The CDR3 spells CASEGSSGNTIYF. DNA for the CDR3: TGTGCCAGCGAGGGCAGCTCTGGAAACACCATATATTTT.

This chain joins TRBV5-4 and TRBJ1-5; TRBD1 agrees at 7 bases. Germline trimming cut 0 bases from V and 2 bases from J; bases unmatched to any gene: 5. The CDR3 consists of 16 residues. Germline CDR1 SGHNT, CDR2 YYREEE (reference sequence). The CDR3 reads CASSLGTGDGNQPQHF. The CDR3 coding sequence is TGTGCCAGCAGCTTGGGGACAGGCGACGGCAATCAGCCCCAGCATTTT.

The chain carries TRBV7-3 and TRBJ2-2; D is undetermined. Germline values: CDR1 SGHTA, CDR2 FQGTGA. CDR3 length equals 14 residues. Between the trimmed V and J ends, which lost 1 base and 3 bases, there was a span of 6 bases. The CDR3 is CASSLRTDTGELFF. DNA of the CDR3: TGTGCCAGCAGCTTAAGAACTGACACCGGGGAGCTGTTTTTT.

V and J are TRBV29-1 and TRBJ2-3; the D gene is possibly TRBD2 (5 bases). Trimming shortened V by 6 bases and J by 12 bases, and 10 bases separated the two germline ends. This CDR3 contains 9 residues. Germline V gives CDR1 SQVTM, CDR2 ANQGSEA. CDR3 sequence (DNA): TGCAGCGTACACGGAGGACAGTATTTT. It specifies CSVHGGQYF.

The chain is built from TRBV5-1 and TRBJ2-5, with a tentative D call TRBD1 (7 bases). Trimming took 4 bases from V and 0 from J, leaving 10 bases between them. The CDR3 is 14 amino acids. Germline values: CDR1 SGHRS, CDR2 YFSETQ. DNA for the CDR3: TGCGCCAGCAGCGGGGGGACAGACCAAGAGACCCAGTACTTC. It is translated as CASSGGTDQETQYF.